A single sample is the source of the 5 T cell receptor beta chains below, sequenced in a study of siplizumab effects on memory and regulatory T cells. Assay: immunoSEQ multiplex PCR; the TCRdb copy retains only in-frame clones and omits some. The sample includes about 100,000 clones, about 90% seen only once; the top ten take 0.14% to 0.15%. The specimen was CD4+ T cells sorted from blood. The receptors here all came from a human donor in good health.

CDR3 DNA sequence: TGTGCCAGCAGCTTGGAGGGAGCCATGAACACTGAAGCTTTCTTT. This sequence encodes CASSLEGAMNTEAFF. This chain joins TRBV5-4 and TRBJ1-1; D ambiguous. This CDR3 has 15 residues. Germline CDR1 is SGHNT and CDR2 is YYREEE (reference sequence). V was clipped by 0 bases and J by 0 bases, with 9 bases between them.

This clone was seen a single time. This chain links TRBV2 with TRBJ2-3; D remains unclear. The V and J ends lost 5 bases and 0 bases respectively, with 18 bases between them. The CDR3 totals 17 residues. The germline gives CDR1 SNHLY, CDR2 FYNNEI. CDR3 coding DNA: TGTGCCAGCAGTCGGGCCCTTGAGCCAACTAGCACAGATACGCAGTATTTT. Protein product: CASSRALEPTSTDTQYF. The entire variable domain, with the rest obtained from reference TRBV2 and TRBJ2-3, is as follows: EPEVTQTPSHQVTQMGQEVILRCVPISNHLYFYWYRQILGQKVEFLVSFYNNEISEKSEIFDDQFSVERPDGSNFTLKIRSTKLEDSAMYFCASSRALEPTSTDTQYFGPGTRLTVL.

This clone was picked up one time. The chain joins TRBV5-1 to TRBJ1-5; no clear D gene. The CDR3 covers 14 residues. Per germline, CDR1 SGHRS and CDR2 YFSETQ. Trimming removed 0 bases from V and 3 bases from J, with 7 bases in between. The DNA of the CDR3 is TGCGCCAGCAGCTTGGACAACCCCAATCAGCCCCAGCATTTT. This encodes CASSLDNPNQPQHF.

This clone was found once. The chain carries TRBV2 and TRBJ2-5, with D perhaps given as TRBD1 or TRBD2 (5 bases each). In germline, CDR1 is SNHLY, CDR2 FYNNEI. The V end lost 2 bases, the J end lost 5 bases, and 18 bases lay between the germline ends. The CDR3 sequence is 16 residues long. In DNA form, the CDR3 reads TGTGCCAGCAGTGAATGGGGTTCCGGGACCCGGGAGACCCAGTACTTC. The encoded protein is CASSEWGSGTRETQYF.

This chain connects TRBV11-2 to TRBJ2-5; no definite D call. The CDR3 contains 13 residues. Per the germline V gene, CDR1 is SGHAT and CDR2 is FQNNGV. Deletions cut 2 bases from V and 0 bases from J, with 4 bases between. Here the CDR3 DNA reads TGTGCCAGCAGCTTAACCTACCAAGAGACCCAGTACTTC. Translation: CASSLTYQETQYF. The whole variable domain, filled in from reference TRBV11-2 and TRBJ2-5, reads EAGVAQSPRYKIIEKRQSVAFWCNPISGHATLYWYQQILGQGPKLLIQFQNNGVVDDSQLPKDRFSAERLKGVDSTLKIQPAKLEDSAVYLCASSLTYQETQYFGPGTRLLVL.